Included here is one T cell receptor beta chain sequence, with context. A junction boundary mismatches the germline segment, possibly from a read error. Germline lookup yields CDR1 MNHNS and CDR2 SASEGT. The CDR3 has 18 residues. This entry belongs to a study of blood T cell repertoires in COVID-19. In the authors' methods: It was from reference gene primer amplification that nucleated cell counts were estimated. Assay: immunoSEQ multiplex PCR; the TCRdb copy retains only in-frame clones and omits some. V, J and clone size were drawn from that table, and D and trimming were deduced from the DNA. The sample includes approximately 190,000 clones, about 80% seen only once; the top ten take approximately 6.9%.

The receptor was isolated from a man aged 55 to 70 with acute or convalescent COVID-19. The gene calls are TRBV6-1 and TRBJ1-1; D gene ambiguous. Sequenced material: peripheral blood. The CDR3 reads CASTETMQGGYRNTEAFF. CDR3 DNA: TGTGCCAGCACTGAAACGATGCAAGGAGGGTACAGGAACACTGAAGCTTTCTTT.